The 20 T cell receptor beta chains presented below share a single source sample, sequenced in a study of cytomegalovirus exposure and HLA in healthy donors. The PCR made use of 60 Vbeta and 13 Jbeta primers. Generated by immunoSEQ multiplex PCR, the TCRdb table keeps only in-frame clones and is missing some. The sample has approximately 120,000 clones, about 81% seen once. The sample taken for sequencing was PBMCs. The receptor source for this set is a woman aged 25-40 years in good health and CMV-seronegative.

The count of this clone is one. The J gene is TRBJ1-1, the V gene TRBV7-8; 8 bases map to TRBD1. With V trimmed by 5 bases and J by 4 bases, 6 bases remained unmatched. The CDR3 sequence is 14 residues long. Germline lookup yields CDR1 SGHVS and CDR2 FQNEAQ. CDR3 in DNA: TGTGCCAGCAGCGGGGGACAGGCGTTCACTGAAGCTTTCTTT. Amino acids: CASSGGQAFTEAFF.

This clone was counted a single time. The J gene is TRBJ2-4, the V gene TRBV5-1, with a tentative D call TRBD1 (7 bases). The V gene lost 2 bases and the J gene lost 6 bases, with 15 bases spanning the gap. This CDR3 is built from 15 residues. Germline assignment: CDR1 SGHRS and CDR2 YFSETQ. Here the CDR3 reads CASSFQGGGGNIQYF. The CDR3 DNA reads TGCGCCAGCAGCTTCCAGGGGGGCGGCGGAAACATTCAGTACTTC.

Only a few counts were recorded for this clone. The chain has TRBV6-1 and TRBJ1-2; 12 nucleotides match TRBD1. CDR3 size: 15 residues. Trimming took 8 bases from V and 2 from J; bases not matched to a gene: 6. Germline values: CDR1 MNHNS, CDR2 SASEGT. The CDR3 DNA reads as TGTGCCAGCGCCGCAGGGACAGGGGGCAACTATGGCTACACCTTC. Residues: CASAAGTGGNYGYTF.

In its sample, this clone was seen a few times. The chain carries TRBV5-1 and TRBJ2-3; the D is unclear. This CDR3 contains 14 residues. Trimming cost V 5 bases and J 6 bases, with 16 bases left between them. The germline CDR1 and CDR2 sequences are SGHRS and YFSETQ. The CDR3 here is CASSRGSNPDTQYF. In DNA, the CDR3 is TGCGCCAGCAGTCGCGGATCAAACCCCGATACGCAGTATTTT.

The CDR3 DNA reads TGTGCCAGCAACCCAATGGGGGCGCTTCACGAGACCCAGTACTTC. Its protein product is CASNPMGALHETQYF. V and J are TRBV27 and TRBJ2-5; a weak D match, TRBD1 (6 bases). V lost 7 bases to trimming and J lost 5 bases, with 20 bases between them. This CDR3 is 15 amino acids long. Per the germline V gene, CDR1 is MNHEY and CDR2 is SMNVEV (reference sequence).

V and J are TRBV29-1 and TRBJ1-1; D may be TRBD1 (5 bases). V lost 4 bases to trimming and J lost 0 bases, with 9 bases between them. The CDR3 sequence is 13 residues long. Germline-derived CDR1 and CDR2 are SQVTM and ANQGSEA. The CDR3 DNA reads TGCAGCGTTGGACAGCTGATGAACACTGAAGCTTTCTTT. Protein product: CSVGQLMNTEAFF. Full variable domain (remainder filled in from reference TRBV29-1 and TRBJ1-1): SAVISQKPSRDICQRGTSLTIQCQVDSQVTMMFWYRQQPGQSLTLIATANQGSEATYESGFVIDKFPISRPNLTFSTLTVSNMSPEDSSIYLCSVGQLMNTEAFFGQGTRLTVV.

This clone has only one observation. The V and J genes are TRBV6-5 and TRBJ2-7; 8 nucleotides align to TRBD2. The germline V gene has CDR1 MNHEY and CDR2 SVGAGI. This CDR3 has 15 amino acids. Unmatched junction bases numbered 6, after V lost 5 bases and J lost 0 bases. CDR3 coding DNA: TGTGCCAGCAGTCGTACTAGCGGAAGCTCCTACGAGCAGTACTTC. Translated: CASSRTSGSSYEQYF.

The chain has TRBV15 and TRBJ2-7; D is possibly TRBD2 (6 bases). The ends were cut back, 3 bases at V and 0 bases at J, with 15 bases in the middle. CDR1 and CDR2 from the germline V gene are LNHNV and YYDKDF (reference sequence). This CDR3 comprises 16 residues. The CDR3 coding sequence is TGTGCCACCAGCAGCGGGACTCTCGAAACCTCCTACGAGCAGTACTTC. Translation gives CATSSGTLETSYEQYF. Full variable domain (remainder filled in from reference TRBV15 and TRBJ2-7): DAMVIQNPRYQVTQFGKPVTLSCSQTLNHNVMYWYQQKSSQAPKLLFHYYDKDFNNEADTPDNFQSRRPNTSFCFLDIRSPGLGDTAMYLCATSSGTLETSYEQYFGPGTRLTVT.

The genes are TRBV11-3 and TRBJ2-5, with 9 bases fitting TRBD2. Germline-derived CDR1 and CDR2 are SGHNT and YENEEA. This CDR3 spans 14 amino acids. Trimming at V came to 3 bases and at J to 11 bases, leaving 10 bases not matched to a gene. The CDR3 region has the DNA TGTGCCAGCAGCTTGACTAGCGGAGCCGGAGAGCAGTACTTC. It translates to CASSLTSGAGEQYF.

The rearrangement joins TRBV19 to TRBJ1-4, with D maybe TRBD1 (6 bases). The germline V and J ends were trimmed by 6 bases and 2 bases, with 13 bases remaining between them. CDR3 length: 15 residues. The V gene's germline CDR1 is LNHDA and CDR2 SQIVND (reference sequence). CDR3 sequence (DNA): TGTGCCAGTAGGAGGGACACCAGTACTAATGAAAAACTGTTTTTT. This translates into CASRRDTSTNEKLFF. Together with reference TRBV19 and TRBJ1-4, the CDR3 gives the full variable domain: DGGITQSPKYLFRKEGQNVTLSCEQNLNHDAMYWYRQDPGQGLRLIYYSQIVNDFQKGDIAEGYSVSREKKESFPLTVTSAQKNPTAFYLCASRRDTSTNEKLFFGSGTQLSVL.

This chain uses TRBV25-1 with TRBJ2-1; 11 bases are shared with TRBD2. The germline V gene has CDR1 MGHDK and CDR2 SYGVNS. Germline trimming cut 6 bases from V and 6 bases from J; bases unmatched to any gene: 4. The CDR3 has 14 amino acids. CDR3 sequence: CASRLAGALNEQFF. CDR3 bases: TGTGCCAGCAGACTAGCGGGAGCCCTCAATGAGCAGTTCTTC.

V is TRBV5-6 and J is TRBJ1-1, with D perhaps matching TRBD1 (5 bases). Germline V gene data show CDR1 as SGHDT and CDR2 as YYEEEE. Trimming took 1 base from V and 0 from J, leaving 19 bases between them. This CDR3 is built from 18 residues. For the CDR3, the DNA is TGTGCCAGCAGCTTGTTGAACGAAGCGACAGAGTTGAACACTGAAGCTTTCTTT. Its protein product is CASSLLNEATELNTEAFF. The full variable domain, rest sourced from reference TRBV5-6 and TRBJ1-1, is DAGVTQSPTHLIKTRGQQVTLRCSPKSGHDTVSWYQQALGQGPQFIFQYYEEEERQRGNFPDRFSGHQFPNYSSELNVNALLLGDSALYLCASSLLNEATELNTEAFFGQGTRLTVV.

The CDR3 is CASSRLAGVETQYF. The CDR3 DNA sequence: TGTGCCAGCAGCCGACTAGCGGGGGTAGAGACCCAGTACTTC. The chain carries TRBV6-6 and TRBJ2-5, with 12 bases aligning to TRBD2. The CDR3 length is 14 residues. The germline gives CDR1 MNHNY, CDR2 SVGAGI (reference sequence). With V trimmed by 6 bases and J by 4 bases, 3 bases remained unmatched.

The chain recombines TRBV29-1 with TRBJ1-2, with D tentatively TRBD1 (5 bases). The ends were cut back, 3 bases at V and 7 bases at J, with 6 bases in the middle. The CDR3 has 10 amino acids. Germline CDR1 and CDR2: SQVTM and ANQGSEA. The CDR3 DNA reads TGCAGCGTTGACGGGGGTGGCTACACCTTC. Its protein product is CSVDGGGYTF.

The chain is built from TRBV11-1 and TRBJ2-1; no clear D gene. Germline V gene data show CDR1 as SGHAT and CDR2 as FQDESV (reference sequence). Trimming took off 4 bases at V and 8 bases at J, with 18 bases between the two ends. This CDR3 is built from 15 residues. The chain's CDR3 is CASSSRPPPGDEQFF. The DNA of the CDR3 is TGTGCCAGCAGCTCTAGGCCTCCTCCCGGCGATGAGCAGTTCTTC.

The chain carries TRBV11-2 and TRBJ1-2; TRBD1 agrees at 8 bases. The germline CDR1 and CDR2 sequences are SGHAT and FQNNGV. CDR3 length equals 13 residues. Trimming took 7 bases from V and 8 from J; bases not matched to a gene: 9. In DNA form, the CDR3 reads TGTGCCAGCACCAACGGACAGGGACGCGGCTACACCTTC. Translated, it gives CASTNGQGRGYTF.

This clone showed up just a few times. V gene TRBV5-1 combines with J gene TRBJ2-1, with TRBD1 identical over 10 bases. The CDR3 length is 15 residues. CDR1 SGHRS and CDR2 YFSETQ come from the germline V gene. V lost 2 bases and J lost 2; bases outside the gene matches: 1. The CDR3, as DNA: TGCGCCAGCAGCTTCGGACAGGGGGCCTACAATGAGCAGTTCTTC. Translating it yields CASSFGQGAYNEQFF.

In this sample, this clone turned up once. The V call is TRBV10-3, the J call TRBJ2-1; 10 positions agree with TRBD1. The CDR3 extends over 13 amino acids. V was pared by 7 bases and J by 7 bases, with 4 bases of the junction left unmatched. Germline loops: CDR1 ENHRY, CDR2 SYGVKD. CDR3 residues: CAITPGQGNEQFF. CDR3 sequence (DNA): TGTGCCATCACCCCGGGACAGGGGAATGAGCAGTTCTTC.

The chain links TRBV5-1 to TRBJ2-5; the match to TRBD1 covers 7 bases. Germline CDR1 is SGHRS and CDR2 is YFSETQ. V trimming: 7 bases; J trimming: 2 bases; junction bases outside the gene matches: 5. The CDR3 contains 13 residues. The CDR3 DNA reads TGCGCCAGCGGACGGACAGGTCAAGAGACCCAGTACTTC. This translates into CASGRTGQETQYF.

CDR3: CASRRGQGISYQETQYF. CDR3 nucleotides: TGCGCCAGCAGGAGGGGACAGGGGATCTCTTACCAAGAGACCCAGTACTTC. The gene calls are TRBV10-2 and TRBJ2-5, with 10 bases fitting TRBD1. Germline trimming cut 6 bases from V and 0 bases from J; bases unmatched to any gene: 10. The CDR3 is 17 residues long. Germline V gene sequence: CDR1 WSHSY, CDR2 SAAADI.